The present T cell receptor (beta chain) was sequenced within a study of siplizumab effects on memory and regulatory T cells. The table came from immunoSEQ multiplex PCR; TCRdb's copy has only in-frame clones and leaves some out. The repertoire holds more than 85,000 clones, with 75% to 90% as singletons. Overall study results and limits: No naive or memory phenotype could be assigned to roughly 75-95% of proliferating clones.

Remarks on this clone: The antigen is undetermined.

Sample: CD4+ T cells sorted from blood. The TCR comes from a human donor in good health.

The CDR3 here is CASSPDPKTTLHNEQFF. CDR3 in DNA: TGTGCCAGCTCACCTGACCCGAAAACTACCCTACACAATGAGCAGTTCTTC. This chain joins TRBV18 and TRBJ2-1; D unclear. This CDR3 contains 17 residues. Germline loops: CDR1 KGHSH, CDR2 LQKENI. The V end lost 3 bases, the J end lost 5 bases, and 20 bases lay between the germline ends.